This is a list of T cell receptor beta chains from one sample in a study of blood T cell repertoires in COVID-19. The table came from immunoSEQ multiplex PCR; TCRdb's copy has only in-frame clones and leaves some out. The data contain about 81,000 clones, 88% of them seen just once; the ten biggest clones take up about 7%. Material for sequencing was peripheral blood. The receptors were sampled from a man aged 65 to 79 with acute or convalescent COVID-19. Each CDR3 is given without its conserved first and last residue. Fields, in order: J gene, V gene, CDR3 length, CDR3 protein.

j_call: TRBJ2-1
v_call: TRBV11-2
cdr3_length: 13
cdr3_aa: ASSVTSGVYNEQF

j_call: TRBJ2-7
v_call: TRBV7-9
cdr3_length: 13
cdr3_aa: ASSFRGSGGYEQY

j_call: TRBJ2-1
v_call: TRBV29-1
cdr3_length: 9
cdr3_aa: SVGNENEQF

j_call: TRBJ1-6
v_call: TRBV7-8
cdr3_length: 13
cdr3_aa: ASSLDMAGNSPLH

j_call: TRBJ1-6
v_call: TRBV4-3
cdr3_length: 13
cdr3_aa: ASSRGDSYNSPLH

j_call: TRBJ2-3
v_call: TRBV25-1
cdr3_length: 14
cdr3_aa: ASSENFPAGVGTQY

j_call: TRBJ1-1
v_call: TRBV28
cdr3_length: 11
cdr3_aa: ASSIQGGTEAF

j_call: TRBJ2-3
v_call: TRBV27
cdr3_length: 14
cdr3_aa: ASSLQQGVGTDTQY

j_call: TRBJ1-5
v_call: TRBV19
cdr3_length: 12
cdr3_aa: ATGTVPSNQPQH

j_call: TRBJ1-1
v_call: TRBV5-1
cdr3_length: 14
cdr3_aa: ASSSGFGNRNTEAF

j_call: TRBJ1-6
v_call: TRBV16
cdr3_length: 16
cdr3_aa: ASSQPTGAFLSSSPLH

j_call: TRBJ2-7
v_call: TRBV2
cdr3_length: 12
cdr3_aa: ASRDLAGGGEQY

j_call: TRBJ2-7
v_call: TRBV10-2
cdr3_length: 12
cdr3_aa: ASSGGFQTYEQY

j_call: TRBJ1-2
v_call: TRBV11-3
cdr3_length: 13
cdr3_aa: ASSSGQDHNYGYT

j_call: TRBJ1-2
v_call: TRBV7-2
cdr3_length: 11
cdr3_aa: ASSLTGVGGYT

j_call: TRBJ2-5
v_call: TRBV2
cdr3_length: 12
cdr3_aa: ASSGQGIQETQY

j_call: TRBJ2-7
v_call: TRBV30
cdr3_length: 11
cdr3_aa: AWSVGAGYEQY

j_call: TRBJ2-2
v_call: TRBV6-2/TRBV6-3
cdr3_length: 13
cdr3_aa: ASSYPQTGPGELF

j_call: TRBJ2-3
v_call: TRBV10-1
cdr3_length: 14
cdr3_aa: ASSESGGGAVDTQY

j_call: TRBJ1-6
v_call: TRBV7-2
cdr3_length: 12
cdr3_aa: ASTLGTANSPLH

j_call: TRBJ2-7
v_call: TRBV11-2
cdr3_length: 12
cdr3_aa: ASSLQGLVYEQY

j_call: TRBJ2-7
v_call: TRBV9
cdr3_length: 11
cdr3_aa: ASSYRTSEEQY

j_call: TRBJ1-5
v_call: TRBV2
cdr3_length: 13
cdr3_aa: ASRLETGGNQPQH

j_call: TRBJ2-1
v_call: TRBV9
cdr3_length: 14
cdr3_aa: ANNLPRAKPSDEQF

j_call: TRBJ2-7
v_call: TRBV20-1
cdr3_length: 10
cdr3_aa: SASGHGYEQY

j_call: TRBJ1-5
v_call: TRBV2
cdr3_length: 12
cdr3_aa: ASSVSGFNQPQH

j_call: TRBJ1-1
v_call: TRBV29-1
cdr3_length: 10
cdr3_aa: GTRDLNTEAF

j_call: TRBJ2-3
v_call: TRBV4-1
cdr3_length: 15
cdr3_aa: ASSQDLTSGSTDTQY

j_call: TRBJ2-2
v_call: TRBV18
cdr3_length: 13
cdr3_aa: ASSPSTGVTGELF

j_call: TRBJ1-2
v_call: TRBV7-2
cdr3_length: 12
cdr3_aa: ASSSQMSNYGYT

j_call: TRBJ1-1
v_call: TRBV19
cdr3_length: 13
cdr3_aa: ASSPPTGFYTEAF

j_call: TRBJ2-3
v_call: TRBV10-3
cdr3_length: 14
cdr3_aa: AISLGTGTSTDTQY